This TCR beta chain was documented in a study of shared clonotypes between healthy human individuals (dated by TCRdb to 2020 to 2022). Background for the entire study: Two women and a few men aged 18 to 49 years were included in the cohort. For each donor, three plates each were used for CD4 naive and CD4 memory, two plates were used for CD8 naive, and one plate was used for CD8 memory. Libraries were prepared and TCR repertoires were sequenced by different laboratories using diverse techniques, in order to increase sequencing depth and limit assay-specific biases. Each donor's leukapheresis produced roughly between roughly 0.94 and 9.5 billion PBMCs. To estimate repertoire size and how much clonotypes are shared between individuals, the study performed deep sequencing of blood TCR repertoires from a handful of healthy adults.

V is pared back by 6 bases and J by 5 bases, with 17 bases lying between the germline termini. The CDR3 spans 14 residues, from the cysteine through the phenylalanine. The CDR3 DNA has 42 bases and is translated from base 1. CDR1 and CDR2, looked up from the germline V gene, are MNHNS and SASEGT. Using the deep immunoSEQ assay, multiplex PCR amplified TCR CDR3 regions from genomic DNA. Extracted genomic DNA from each cell subset was distributed evenly across all wells of several immunoSEQ 96-well plates, and each plate was treated as a replicate. For sorted subsets, each replicate PCR was loaded with approximately 190 ng genomic DNA, equivalent to 30,000 to 35,000 T cell genomes. Purified libraries were measured with a Qubit 3.0 fluorometer, size-checked on a Bioanalyzer 2100, and measured again with the KAPA Library Quantification kit. Each immunoSEQ 96-well plate was sequenced on its own single-read 150-cycle Illumina NextSeq 550 flow cell. From the authors' description of their analysis: Because only junctional sequences without quality scores were contained in the immunoSEQ output, filtering matching that applied to full-length reads could not be performed. To assign V/J genes and CDR3, sequences were annotated using PyIR, a Python wrapper for IgBLAST v1.9, with IMGT germline references. Reads were filtered out if the reads had weak V/J assignments (E-value above 1e-6), no CDR3, stop codons, out-of-frame junctions, or ambiguous translated residues. A V3J clonotype was defined by an identical inferred V gene, J gene, and CDR3 amino acid sequence. The percentage overlap between two repertoires was calculated by dividing the number of shared unique clonotypes by the size of the smaller repertoire. Repertoire richness was assessed with RTK rarefaction, the Chao1 estimator, and Recon v2.1 estimates of unobserved clonotypes. Generation probabilities for all TCRbeta clonotypes obtained by the gDNA method from a handful of donors were computed using OLGA. TCRdb re-hosts the immuneACCESS table, in-frame sequences only. Its copies lack some clones; in the studies checked, an unresolved V gene accounts for under half of them, and the cause for the rest is not known. V, J and clone size are those of that table, while D and trimming were read from the DNA. The table for this sample lists 1,500,000 or so clones; 98% of them were counted only once. The biggest ten clones account for about 0.35% of the sample.

Points the paper makes about the study in general: Pairwise subsampling led to the expectation that sequencing depth would affect the degree of clonotype sharing among donors. Rarefaction of sorted-subset datasets indicated incomplete sequencing despite the large sequencing depth. Estimated clonotype richness was generally larger for naive than for memory subsets. Higher generation probabilities were observed for clonotypes shared by all four sorted-subset donors than for non-shared clonotypes. The genetic and exposure-history diversity represented was limited by the small number of donors. Sampling was restricted to blood, and TCR repertoires in tissue are likely to differ from TCR repertoires in blood. Across a few donors, about 4.5% of naive CD4, roughly 3.5% of naive CD8, roughly 2.2% of memory CD4, and about 0.4% of memory CD8 clonotypes were shared.

In regard to this clone: Its antigen specificity is not known. Base qualities are not provided; no much larger clone lies one nucleotide away.

Healthy HIV-negative adults with no recently reported acute infections or vaccinations were included as donors. Every donor was a Caucasian adult residing in Nashville, Tennessee, USA. CD4+ T cells were enriched by magnetic negative selection; naive cells were then positively selected on CD45RA, and the negative fraction formed the memory subset. Blood was obtained by leukapheresis, after which PBMCs were separated by Ficoll-Histopaque density gradient centrifugation and cryopreserved in liquid nitrogen vapor phase. Analytical flow cytometry was used to check the purity and quantity of every magnetically sorted T cell population. From each sorted fraction, genomic DNA was isolated and quantified by UV absorbance on a Nanodrop 2000c.

Sequencing input: naive CD4+ T cells sorted from blood. Interpreted using the paper, the cell subset or site label stands for: CD45RA+ positively selected. This TCR was recovered from a man younger than 45 in good health. The chain is encoded by TRBV6-1 joined to TRBJ2-7; TRBD1 could be the D gene, as 5 bases match. The sequence in DNA is TGTGCCAGCAGGGTCCCCAGGGCTCAGAACGAGCAGTACTTC. Translated, it gives CASRVPRAQNEQYF.